This T cell receptor (beta chain) appears in the sequencing data of a study of blood T cell repertoires in COVID-19. Study background: There were acute and convalescent COVID-19 samples, and they came from the United States, Italy and Spain. T cells, B-cell-depleted T cells, or PBMCs supplied cDNA or gDNA.

As originally analysed: For nucleated cells, counts were estimated from reference gene primer amplification. This table comes from immunoSEQ multiplex PCR, and its TCRdb copy is limited to in-frame clones, with some not included. V and J calls and clone size come straight from that table; D and trimming were deduced from the DNA. Here the sample spans tens of thousands of clones, approximately 89% being singletons. V lost 6 bases to trimming and J lost 1 base, with 4 bases between them. The CDR3 contains 12 residues. To note about this clone: Distinct nucleotide sequences in the sample also encode this CDR3.

The chain uses TRBV12-3 or TRBV12-4 and TRBJ1-5; unclear D gene. The specimen was peripheral blood. This receptor was obtained from a woman aged 60-70 years with active COVID-19. The CDR3 protein is CASSPSNQPQHF. CDR3 coding DNA: TGTGCCAGCAGCCCAAGCAATCAGCCCCAGCATTTT.